Shown below are 6 T cell receptor beta chains from a single sample sequenced in a study of radiotherapy plus CTLA-4 blockade in lung cancer. Sequenced by immunoSEQ multiplex PCR; TCRdb stores in-frame clones only, minus some. In the table there are tens of thousands of clones, roughly 80% of which are singletons. The specimen was peripheral blood, collected from a patient treated with radiotherapy plus ipilimumab. The source of these receptors is a human donor with non-small cell lung cancer who had a partial response to radiotherapy plus ipilimumab.

This clone was observed a handful of times. The V and J genes are TRBV4-1 and TRBJ1-2, with 9 bases that match TRBD1. This CDR3 has 21 residues. CDR1 and CDR2 (germline): MGHRA, YSYEKL. Germline trimming cut 0 bases from V and 1 base from J; bases unmatched to any gene: 18. Written as DNA, the CDR3 is TGCGCCAGCAGCCAAGATGGACAGGGGTCACCAACCCCTGGGGATAACTATGGCTACACCTTC. Amino acids: CASSQDGQGSPTPGDNYGYTF.

The genes are TRBV11-1 and TRBJ1-5; D unresolved. The CDR3 sequence is 16 residues long. V lost 1 base and J lost 2, with 12 bases in between. Germline CDR1 and CDR2: SGHAT and FQDESV (reference sequence). CDR3 sequence: CASSLVPGNGNQPQHF. Written as DNA, the CDR3 is TGTGCCAGCAGCTTAGTACCGGGGAACGGCAATCAGCCCCAGCATTTT.

This sequence joins TRBV19 and TRBJ1-6, with TRBD1 identical over 8 bases. Germline V gene data show CDR1 as LNHDA and CDR2 as SQIVND (reference sequence). The CDR3 has 13 amino acids. V shed 6 bases, J shed 6 bases, and the junction held 1 base outside the gene matches. CDR3 sequence reads: CASRDRGNSPLHF. CDR3 DNA sequence: TGTGCCAGTAGAGACAGGGGTAATTCACCCCTCCACTTT.

The J gene is TRBJ2-7, the V gene TRBV28, with D unclear. Germline values: CDR1 MDHEN, CDR2 SYDVKM. V lost 3 bases, J lost 2 bases, and 8 bases lay in between. The CDR3 is 13 amino acids. CDR3 region: CASSFAGTYEQYF. The DNA for the CDR3 is TGTGCCAGCAGTTTCGCAGGAACCTACGAGCAGTACTTC.

This clone appeared once. The genes are TRBV18 and TRBJ2-2; tentative D call: TRBD2 (6 bases). Germline CDR1 reads KGHSH; CDR2 reads LQKENI. This CDR3 is 14 amino acids long. Trimming cost V 8 bases and J 9 bases, with 19 bases left between them. The CDR3 DNA follows: TGTGCCAGCCGGAGGGACCTGGCGGACCGGGAGCTGTTTTTT. It is translated as CASRRDLADRELFF.

The gene calls are TRBV2 and TRBJ1-1, with 9 bases matching TRBD1. The CDR3 length is 13 residues. Germline trimming cut 5 bases from V and 7 bases from J; bases unmatched to any gene: 5. Germline CDR1 and CDR2: SNHLY and FYNNEI. CDR3 nucleotide sequence: TGTGCCAGCAGTCGGGACAGGGCGGGTGAAGCTTTCTTT. Protein: CASSRDRAGEAFF.